This T cell receptor beta chain was identified in a study of blood T cells in healthy people across ages. Study overall: Capture by template switching was about one barcoded beta molecule per two T cells.

Only one count was recorded for this clonotype. The germline V gene encodes CDR1 SGHTA and CDR2 FQGNSA. Trimming removed 4 bases from V and 9 bases from J; junction bases left unmatched: 20. The CDR3 covers 19 residues. In each sample, at least 6 million PBMCs were isolated. A second PCR of 7 to 11 cycles used a sample-barcoded 5' primer and a J-beta primer mix. Via MiXCR, TCRdb re-called the 5' RACE reads, giving one row per CDR3 protein. The sample shows about 780,000 distinct CDR3 sequences, 62% of them seen only once. Sequencing was done on a sample of blood. This clonotype originated in a man aged 25 to 40 in good health. This chain uses TRBV7-2 with TRBJ2-1; TRBD1 aligns across 11 bases. The CDR3, as DNA: TGTGCCAGCAGCTCCGGGACAGGGGGTTCGGGAGTATTCGGTCCTGAGCAGTTCTTC. Amino acid sequence: CASSSGTGGSGVFGPEQFF. The full variable domain, completed using reference TRBV7-2 and TRBJ2-1, is GAGVSQSPSNKVTEKGKDVELRCDPISGHTALYWYRQSLGQGLEFLIYFQGNSAPDKSGLPSDRFSAERTGGSVSTLTIQRTQQEDSAVYLCASSSGTGGSGVFGPEQFFGPGTRLTVL.